This T cell receptor beta chain was profiled in a study of cytomegalovirus exposure and HLA in healthy donors. Study observations and caveats: Most subjects' HLA-A and HLA-B alleles were reportedly predicted from TCR beta sequences. An apparent linkage of common viral pathogens to several of the most significant clusters emerged in a later analysis.

This clone was recorded a few times. Its antigen remains unidentified. Vbeta (60) and Jbeta (13) primers were used in the PCR. Libraries were prepared by immunoSEQ multiplex PCR; TCRdb keeps only in-frame clonotypes and omits some of them. Among over 30,000 clones, roughly 64% were seen once, and the ten largest hold over 9%. The ends were cut back, 1 base at V and 7 bases at J, with 5 bases in the middle. The CDR3 runs 12 residues. Germline assignment: CDR1 SGHDN and CDR2 FVKESK. Source material: PBMCs. The TCR sequence derives from a man aged 35 to 55 in good health and CMV-seropositive. The chain couples TRBV14 to TRBJ1-5; D not resolved. CDR3 nucleotide sequence: TGTGCCAGCAGCCAAGGGCGGCAGCCCCAGCATTTT. Translating gives CASSQGRQPQHF.